The 3 T cell receptor beta chains in this list originate from one sample, sequenced in a study of technical replicates of blood from several donors. Profiled with immunoSEQ multiplex PCR; TCRdb holds only in-frame clones, not every one. The data contain about 80,000 clones, roughly nine tenths of them singletons. The sequenced material came from T cells isolated from PBMCs. The receptors derive from a human donor in good health.

The chain carries TRBV10-3 and TRBJ2-3, with 10 bases aligning to TRBD2. V lost 5 bases to trimming and J lost 5 bases; unmatched junction nucleotides: 10. The length of the CDR3 is 16 residues. Germline lookup yields CDR1 ENHRY and CDR2 SYGVKD. The CDR3 here is CAISPRLAGSGDTQYF. CDR3 nucleotides: TGTGCCATCAGTCCTCGACTAGCGGGTTCTGGAGATACGCAGTATTTT.

The V and J genes are TRBV10-2 and TRBJ2-1; possible D gene TRBD2, 6 bases. This CDR3 is built from 16 residues. Germline CDR1 and CDR2: WSHSY and SAAADI. Trimming left V 10 bases short and J 1 base short, with 20 bases between. The CDR3 DNA is TGCGCCACTACGGGGGTAGATTTTGGTTCCTACAATGAGCAGTTCTTC. This codes for CATTGVDFGSYNEQFF.

The rearrangement joins TRBV7-2 to TRBJ1-2, with D maybe TRBD1 (6 bases). The V gene's germline CDR1 is SGHTA and CDR2 FQGNSA. CDR3 length: 14 residues. V was trimmed by 0 bases and J by 6 bases, leaving 11 bases between them. The CDR3 region is CASSLASGDHGYTF. For the CDR3, the DNA is TGTGCCAGCAGCTTAGCATCAGGGGACCATGGCTACACCTTC. Together with reference TRBV7-2 and TRBJ1-2, the CDR3 gives the full variable domain: GAGVSQSPSNKVTEKGKDVELRCDPISGHTALYWYRQSLGQGLEFLIYFQGNSAPDKSGLPSDRFSAERTGGSVSTLTIQRTQQEDSAVYLCASSLASGDHGYTFGSGTRLTVV.